These T cell receptor beta chains were read from a single sample in a study of tumor and adjacent non-tumor tissue in lung cancer. TCRdb passed the multiplex PCR reads through MiXCR, listing each CDR3 protein once. The sample carries about 90,000 distinct CDR3 sequences, more than 75% recorded once. The sample taken for sequencing was distant non-tumor lung tissue. The origin of the receptors is a woman between 50 and 59 years old with non-small cell lung cancer. The CDR3 runs from the conserved cysteine through the conserved F or W. D genes are given only for firm matches. A clone size is listed for some rows: how often the clone was seen (once, few, many), or a class if it is expanded.

len	v_gene	abundance	d_gene	j_gene	CDR3nt	CDR3aa
15	TRBV29-1	medium-sized	TRBD1	TRBJ2-2	TGCAGCGTTGGGGGTCAGGGGGTAGGGACCGGGGAGCTGTTTTTT	CSVGGQGVGTGELFF
15	TRBV6-2/TRBV6-3	-	-	TRBJ2-2	TGTGCCAGCAGTCTACAAGGAACCGTCACCGGGGAGCTGTTTTTT	CASSLQGTVTGELFF
18	TRBV20-1	-	-	TRBJ2-7	TGCAGTGCTAGAGGCCCTTCGACCGGAGAGGGGAGTCCCTACGAGCAGTACTTC	CSARGPSTGEGSPYEQYF
17	TRBV11-1	-	-	TRBJ2-2	TGTGCCATCTGGCCTGAGGAGAGAAGGGGCTACACCGGGGAGCCGTTTTTT	CAIWPEERRGYTGEPFF
14	TRBV12-3/TRBV12-4	-	-	TRBJ2-5	TGTGTCAGCAGTTGGGGCCAGGGCGGGGAGACCCAGTACTTC	CVSSWGQGGETQYF
13	TRBV6-1	-	-	TRBJ2-4	TGTGCCAGCAGGAGACATTCCAAAAACATTCAGTACTTC	CASRRHSKNIQYF
15	TRBV4-2	-	-	TRBJ2-7	TGTGCCAGCAGCCAAGCCCCGCAGAGGGCCTACGAGCAGTATTTC	CASSQAPQRAYEQYF
16	TRBV4-1	-	-	TRBJ2-1	TGCGCCAGCATCTCCCTCGGCGGCCCTAGTCGCAATGAGCAGTTCTTC	CASISLGGPSRNEQFF
14	TRBV28	many	TRBD1	TRBJ2-3	TGTGCCAGCAGTGGGGGACAGGGCAGAGATACGCAGTATTTT	CASSGGQGRDTQYF
14	TRBV6-1	-	-	TRBJ2-1	TGTGCCAGCAATGTAGGGGAAGAGGGAGATGAGCAGTTCTTC	CASNVGEEGDEQFF
14	TRBV2	-	-	TRBJ1-2	TGTGCCAGTAAACGGGAGGAAGCTAACTATGGCTACACCTTC	CASKREEANYGYTF
11	TRBV12-3/TRBV12-4	-	-	TRBJ2-7	TGTGCCAGCTCCTCCCGGAGGGAGCTGTACTTC	CASSSRRELYF
13	TRBV6-1	many	-	TRBJ1-6	TGTGCCAGCACTCTGACCGAGAATTCACCCCTCCACTTT	CASTLTENSPLHF
16	TRBV4-2	-	-	TRBJ2-3	TGTGTCAGCAGCCCGGCACGCGAGGAGAGAACAGATACGCAGTATTTT	CVSSPAREERTDTQYF
11	TRBV6-5	-	-	TRBJ2-7	TGTGCCAGCAGTTACATCTCCGAGGAGTACTTC	CASSYISEEYF
21	TRBV12-3/TRBV12-4	-	-	TRBJ2-3	TGTGCCAGCAGTCTAGGGCCAGCTAGCGAGAGTACAGACCCGAGTCTAGATACACAGTATTTT	CASSLGPASESTDPSLDTQYF
14	TRBV19	-	-	TRBJ1-1	TGTACCAGTACCCCTGGGACGGGGAACACTGAAGCTTTCTTT	CTSTPGTGNTEAFF
16	TRBV11-2	-	-	TRBJ2-3	TGTGCTAGCAGCTCATGGGGCCAGCTAGCGACAGATACGCAGTATTTT	CASSSWGQLATDTQYF
12	TRBV29-1	-	-	TRBJ2-1	TGCGGCGTTGTACTAATAGAGGGTAGGCAGTTCTTC	CGVVLIEGRQFF
13	TRBV11-2	-	-	TRBJ2-1	TGTGCCGGCAGTTTAGAGGCGGTCAATGAGCAGTTCTTC	CAGSLEAVNEQFF